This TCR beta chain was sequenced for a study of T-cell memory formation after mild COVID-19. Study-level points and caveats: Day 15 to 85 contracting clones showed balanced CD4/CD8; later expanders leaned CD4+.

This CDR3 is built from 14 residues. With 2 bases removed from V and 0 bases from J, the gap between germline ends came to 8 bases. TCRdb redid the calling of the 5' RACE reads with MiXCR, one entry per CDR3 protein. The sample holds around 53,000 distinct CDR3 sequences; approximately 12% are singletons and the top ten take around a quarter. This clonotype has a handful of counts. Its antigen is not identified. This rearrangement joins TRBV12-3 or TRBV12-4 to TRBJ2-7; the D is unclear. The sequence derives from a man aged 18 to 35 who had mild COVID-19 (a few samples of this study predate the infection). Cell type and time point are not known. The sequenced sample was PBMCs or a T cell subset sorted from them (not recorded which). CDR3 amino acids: CASSLSYSSYEQYF. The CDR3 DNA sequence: TGTGCCAGCAGTTTAAGCTATTCCTCCTACGAGCAGTACTTC.